These 11 T cell receptor beta chains were all obtained from the same sample, sequenced in a study of HIV-infected patients and healthy controls. Follow-up blood was drawn about 14 weeks, roughly three months, after antiretroviral therapy began. No cell fractionation was done, so the repertoire covers all unsorted peripheral blood T cells. Around 0.5 ug RNA was reverse transcribed with alpha and beta constant-region primers. Using multiplexing indices, alpha and beta chain libraries were generated apart by chain-specific third strand synthesis. MiXCR, applied by TCRdb to the 5' RACE reads, yields one record per CDR3 protein. This sample has 10,000 to 11,000 distinct CDR3 sequences, with about 6.5% found just once. The starting material was blood, obtained during antiretroviral therapy. The receptors were gathered from an adult with HIV infection. The donor label of this sample is uncertain.

This clonotype was seen more than once but under ten times. The chain recombines TRBV20-1 with TRBJ2-7; perhaps TRBD1 as D (6 bases). V dropped 5 bases and J dropped 1 base, with 12 bases sitting between them. The CDR3 runs 13 residues. The germline V gene encodes CDR1 DFQATT and CDR2 SNEGSKA (reference sequence). The CDR3 region has the DNA TGCAGTGCTTGGACAGATTTATCCTACGAGCAGTACTTC. As protein: CSAWTDLSYEQYF.

At least ten counts were recorded for this clonotype. The chain uses TRBV6-5 and TRBJ2-7; D may be TRBD1 or TRBD2 (5 bases each). The CDR3 sequence is 15 residues long. V was pared by 4 bases and J by 6 bases, with 19 bases between. CDR1 and CDR2 from the germline V gene are MNHEY and SVGAGI. The CDR3 DNA sequence: TGTGCCAGCAGTTTGGACCGGGGCCCCCGGGGCGAGCAGTACTTC. This gives the protein CASSLDRGPRGEQYF.

This clonotype was found many times. This chain joins TRBV5-4 and TRBJ1-1; 7 bases map to TRBD1. Germline CDR1 is SGHNT and CDR2 is YYREEE (reference sequence). CDR3 size: 15 residues. With 3 bases clipped from V and 3 bases from J, the junction kept 8 bases outside the gene matches. In DNA, the CDR3 is TGTGCCAGCAGCTCGAAGATCACAGGGGACACTGAAGCTTTCTTT. Translated: CASSSKITGDTEAFF.

This clonotype appeared a few times. This rearrangement joins TRBV4-1 to TRBJ2-2, with 7 positions matching TRBD1. Germline CDR1 reads MGHRA; CDR2 reads YSYEKL. The CDR3 runs 14 residues. V was clipped by 4 bases and J by 4 bases; unmatched bases: 3. For the CDR3, the DNA is TGCGCCAGCAGCCGACAGGGACGCACCGGGGAGCTGTTTTTT. Translating it yields CASSRQGRTGELFF.

This clonotype is medium-sized (0.01 to 0.1%) within its sample. V gene TRBV7-2 combines with J gene TRBJ2-3, with D perhaps TRBD2 (5 bases). The CDR3 totals 17 residues. Trimming removed 1 base from V and 1 base from J, with 15 bases in between. The germline CDR1 and CDR2 sequences are SGHTA and FQGNSA. The chain's CDR3 is CASSLVEGTLGTDTQYF. The CDR3 coding sequence is TGTGCCAGCAGCTTAGTAGAGGGTACTCTTGGCACAGATACGCAGTATTTT.

This clonotype showed up many times. The chain couples TRBV6-2 or TRBV6-3 to TRBJ2-4; D ambiguous. V lost 4 bases and J 4 bases, leaving 8 bases between the germline ends. CDR1 MNHEY and CDR2 SVGEGT come from the germline V gene. The CDR3 is 13 amino acids. CDR3 DNA: TGTGCCAGCAGTTGGAATCAAAAAAACATTCAGTACTTC. Translated, it gives CASSWNQKNIQYF.

The V call is TRBV19, the J call TRBJ1-2; D gene uncertain. Per the germline V gene, CDR1 is LNHDA and CDR2 is SQIVND (reference sequence). V gave up 0 bases and J gave up 6 bases, with 8 bases separating them. The CDR3 spans 13 residues. DNA of the CDR3: TGTGCCAGTAGTATAGAGGGGTTCGATGGCTACACCTTC. This translates into CASSIEGFDGYTF. The entire variable domain, with the rest obtained from reference TRBV19 and TRBJ1-2, is as follows: DGGITQSPKYLFRKEGQNVTLSCEQNLNHDAMYWYRQDPGQGLRLIYYSQIVNDFQKGDIAEGYSVSREKKESFPLTVTSAQKNPTAFYLCASSIEGFDGYTFGSGTRLTVV.

V is TRBV7-9 and J is TRBJ2-3, with D perhaps matching TRBD1 or TRBD2 (6 bases each). The CDR3 runs to 19 residues. Trimming stripped 6 bases from V and 0 bases from J, with 25 bases between. Per the germline V gene, CDR1 is SEHNR and CDR2 is FQNEAQ (reference sequence). This CDR3 is CASSPWRGDSASSTDTQYF. DNA for the CDR3: TGTGCCAGCAGTCCTTGGAGGGGGGATTCGGCCTCTAGCACAGATACGCAGTATTTT.

This clonotype was counted ten times or more. The chain links TRBV11-2 to TRBJ2-1, with D uncertain. Germline values: CDR1 SGHAT, CDR2 FQNNGV. The CDR3 is 12 amino acids. Trimming stripped 5 bases from V and 5 bases from J, with 7 bases between. CDR3 protein: CASSPLHNEQFF. The CDR3 bases are TGTGCCAGCAGCCCCCTCCACAATGAGCAGTTCTTC.

In its sample, this clonotype was seen a few times. CDR3 nucleotides: TGCGCCAGCAGCACCGGACAGGGCCGGTCTGGGGCCAACGTCCTGACTTTC. This gives the protein CASSTGQGRSGANVLTF. The chain links TRBV5-1 to TRBJ2-6; TRBD1 matches at 8 bases. Germline V gene data show CDR1 as SGHRS and CDR2 as YFSETQ. J gave up 1 base and V 4 bases, and 7 bases lay outside the gene matches. This CDR3 is 17 amino acids long. The full variable domain, rest sourced from reference TRBV5-1 and TRBJ2-6, is KAGVTQTPRYLIKTRGQQVTLSCSPISGHRSVSWYQQTPGQGLQFLFEYFSETQRNKGNFPGRFSGRQFSNSRSEMNVSTLELGDSALYLCASSTGQGRSGANVLTFGAGSRLTVL.

The rearrangement links TRBV20-1 to TRBJ2-3; a possible D gene is TRBD2 (5 bases). The V end was cut by 3 bases, the J end by 1 base, with 11 bases between. The CDR3 loop spans 14 amino acids. Germline CDR1 is DFQATT and CDR2 is SNEGSKA (reference sequence). CDR3 nucleotides: TGCAGTGCTAGGCCTCTGGGAGGCACAGATACGCAGTATTTT. Its translation is CSARPLGGTDTQYF.